This entry features one TCR beta chain sequence. Antigen: not known. These data originate in a study of cytomegalovirus exposure and HLA in healthy donors. Broader study findings: HLA-A and HLA-B allele assignments for most subjects were reportedly predicted accurately using TCR beta sequences.

The PCR had 60 Vbeta and 13 Jbeta primers. Sequencing used immunoSEQ multiplex PCR; TCRdb keeps in-frame clones, though not all of them. The sample yields roughly 110,000 clones, roughly four fifths seen once. Germline V gene data show CDR1 as SGHDT and CDR2 as YYEEEE. V was cut by 2 bases and J by 4 bases, with 15 bases left in between. The CDR3 is made up of 16 amino acids. Material: PBMCs. This sequence originates from a man between 50 and 59 years old in good health and CMV-seronegative. V is TRBV5-6 and J is TRBJ2-2; D is perhaps TRBD1 (6 bases). The DNA of the CDR3 is TGTGCCAGCAGCTTAAGGACAGAACGCGTCACCGGGGAGCTGTTTTTT. Translation gives CASSLRTERVTGELFF.